This entry features one T cell receptor (beta chain) sequence. The data are from a study of blood T cell repertoires in COVID-19. About the study: Samples representing acute and convalescent COVID-19 were sourced from the United States, Italy and Spain.

TCRdb's table, derived via immunoSEQ multiplex PCR, lists solely in-frame clones and lacks some. The sample has roughly 220,000 clones, under 90% seen once; the top ten hold just under 20%. Sequencing was carried out using peripheral blood. The sequence was obtained from a young man with active or convalescent COVID-19.

CDR3 sequence (DNA): TGTGCCATCAGTGAGTCTCAGGGGGGATGGGGCTACACCTTC. Protein: CAISESQGGWGYTF. The chain joins TRBV10-3 to TRBJ1-2, with TRBD1 matching 7 bases. The length of the CDR3 is 14 residues. V gave up 0 bases and J gave up 8 bases; unmatched junction bases: 6. Germline-derived CDR1 and CDR2 are ENHRY and SYGVKD.